This T cell receptor (beta chain) was recovered during a study of blood T cell repertoires in COVID-19. Generated by immunoSEQ multiplex PCR, the TCRdb table keeps only in-frame clones and is missing some. This sample yields some 230,000 clones, of which more than 85% are seen a single time; more than 8.5% belongs to the top ten. Germline V gene lookup returns CDR1 LNHDA and CDR2 SQIVND (reference sequence). CDR3 length equals 18 residues. Trimming removed 6 bases at V and 0 bases at J, with 22 bases between. The sample comprised peripheral blood. This sequence was found in a woman in her forties or fifties with COVID-19, enrolled during active disease. The chain recombines TRBV19 with TRBJ2-3, with D possibly matching TRBD1 (8 bases). In nucleotides, the CDR3 is TGTGCCAGTAGCATCCGCCCCTACAGGGGGGGTAGCACAGATACGCAGTATTTT. Translated, it gives CASSIRPYRGGSTDTQYF. The full variable domain, its missing parts supplied by reference TRBV19 and TRBJ2-3, is DGGITQSPKYLFRKEGQNVTLSCEQNLNHDAMYWYRQDPGQGLRLIYYSQIVNDFQKGDIAEGYSVSREKKESFPLTVTSAQKNPTAFYLCASSIRPYRGGSTDTQYFGPGTRLTVL.